This TCR beta chain comes out of a study of cytomegalovirus exposure and HLA in healthy donors. Likely unrecorded immune exposures existed in these nominally healthy donors. Notes on the study in general: A later analysis showed that HLA-associated TCR beta chains had undergone more clonal expansion than equally common others. The authors listed some 160 TCR beta chains as cytomegalovirus-associated.

In the PCR, 60 Vbeta and 13 Jbeta primers were used. The assay was immunoSEQ multiplex PCR, and TCRdb's table has in-frame clones only and misses some. Among tens of thousands of clones, roughly 82% were seen once, and the ten largest hold around 12%. Of note for this clone: Its antigen is unknown.

The sequenced sample consisted of PBMCs. This clonotype originated in a man aged 70-80 years in good health and CMV-seronegative.

CDR3 residues: CASSLQDRDGSEQYF. As DNA, the CDR3 is TGCGCCAGCAGCCTCCAGGACAGGGACGGTTCCGAGCAGTACTTC. The rearrangement uses TRBV4-1 and TRBJ2-7, with TRBD1 matching 8 bases. CDR3 length equals 15 residues. Germline V lookup: CDR1 MGHRA, CDR2 YSYEKL. The ends lost 4 bases at V and 6 bases at J; junction bases unmatched: 11.